Shown below are 24 T cell receptor beta chains from a single sample sequenced in a study of cytomegalovirus exposure and HLA in healthy donors. The PCR had 60 Vbeta and 13 Jbeta primers. Repertoires were generated with immunoSEQ multiplex PCR, while TCRdb's copy carries only in-frame clones and drops some. The sample consists of 100,000 to 150,000 clones, about 78% of them appearing once. The sample comprised PBMCs. All receptors come from a man younger than 45 in good health and CMV-seronegative.

In this sample, this clone turned up once. This chain joins TRBV27 and TRBJ1-6, with D unclear. V shed 4 bases and J shed 12 bases, with 10 bases lying between them. From germline, CDR1 is MNHEY and CDR2 SMNVEV (reference sequence). The CDR3 covers 12 residues. The CDR3 loop reads CASSSPTGPLHF. CDR3 DNA: TGTGCCAGCAGTTCCCCGACTGGACCCCTCCACTTT.

In its sample, this clone was seen a few times. This chain uses TRBV6-1 with TRBJ1-4, with D possibly TRBD1 on 5 matching bases. There are 15 residues in the CDR3. Deletions cut 5 bases from V and 3 bases from J, with 13 bases between. Germline lookup yields CDR1 MNHNS and CDR2 SASEGT. CDR3 in DNA: TGTGCCAGCAGTTCAGACAGCCGCCCTAATGAAAAACTGTTTTTT. Residues: CASSSDSRPNEKLFF.

The chain carries TRBV7-9 and TRBJ2-2, with 8 positions matching TRBD1. The CDR3 consists of 17 residues. The V gene's germline CDR1 is SEHNR and CDR2 FQNEAQ (reference sequence). The V segment lost 10 bases and the J segment 9 bases; nucleotides outside the gene matches: 22. The CDR3 nucleotides are TGTGCCATCATCAAGGGCCAGGGGGCCTTGGATTCCAGGGAGCTGTTTTTT. Protein: CAIIKGQGALDSRELFF.

This clone has more than one count but fewer than ten. V gene TRBV7-6 combines with J gene TRBJ1-4; 7 bases are a match to TRBD1. This CDR3 is built from 16 residues. Looked up from germline, CDR1 is SGHVS and CDR2 is FNYEAQ. V lost 4 bases, J lost 5 bases, and 10 bases stayed unmatched. The CDR3 sequence: CASSSAPGQLNEKLFF. The DNA of the CDR3 is TGTGCCAGCAGCTCGGCCCCGGGACAGCTAAATGAAAAACTGTTTTTT.

This chain uses TRBV30 with TRBJ2-3, with 10 positions matching TRBD2. CDR1 and CDR2 from the germline V gene are GTSNPN and SVGIG (reference sequence). This CDR3 comprises 13 residues. V shed 7 bases and J 1 base; nucleotides not matched to a gene: 2. In DNA, the CDR3 is TGTGCCTTCGGACTAGCGGGCACAGATACGCAGTATTTT. Translating it yields CAFGLAGTDTQYF.

Of note for this clone: One end of the junction varies from germline; a read error may be responsible. Distinct nucleotide sequences in the sample also encode this CDR3. The rearrangement joins TRBV7-9 to TRBJ1-2; D is unresolved. Germline V lookup: CDR1 SEHNR, CDR2 FQNEAQ (reference sequence). The CDR3 spans 12 residues. The CDR3 here is CSSSSANYGYTF. The DNA of the CDR3 is TGTTCCAGCAGCTCTGCTAACTATGGCTACACCTTC.

This chain connects TRBV5-6 to TRBJ2-7; D perhaps matches TRBD1 (6 bases). From germline, CDR1 is SGHDT and CDR2 YYEEEE. Trimming pared 3 bases from V and 0 bases from J, leaving 10 bases between. The CDR3 consists of 14 residues. CDR3 protein: CASSSGQSSYEQYF. CDR3 DNA sequence: TGTGCCAGCAGCTCTGGACAGAGCTCCTACGAGCAGTACTTC.

V and J are TRBV11-3 and TRBJ1-4; 10 positions agree with TRBD1. Trimming cost V 1 base and J 15 bases; bases outside gene matches: 14. From germline, CDR1 is SGHNT and CDR2 YENEEA. The CDR3 has 16 residues. In DNA, the CDR3 is TGTGCCAGCAGCTTAGTGACGGGGACAGGGGACCCAGTAGTGTTTTTT. Translation: CASSLVTGTGDPVVFF.

This rearrangement joins TRBV5-4 to TRBJ2-5, with D perhaps matching TRBD1 (7 bases). V lost 4 bases and J lost 4, with 14 bases in between. This CDR3 spans 14 amino acids. CDR1 is SGHNT and CDR2 is YYREEE in the germline V gene (reference sequence). DNA of the CDR3: TGTGCCAGCAGCATCGACAGGGAGGCAGAGACCCAGTACTTC. This sequence encodes CASSIDREAETQYF.

The rearrangement uses TRBV5-1 and TRBJ1-1; D may be TRBD1 (6 bases). The CDR3 contains 14 residues. Germline loops: CDR1 SGHRS, CDR2 YFSETQ. V was clipped by 4 bases and J by 5 bases, with 15 bases between them. CDR3 sequence: CASSREQGSTEAFF. CDR3 DNA sequence: TGCGCCAGCAGCCGGGAACAGGGATCTACTGAAGCTTTCTTT.

The genes are TRBV6-6 and TRBJ2-2; 7 bases are a match to TRBD1. Germline assignment: CDR1 MNHNY and CDR2 SVGAGI (reference sequence). This CDR3 contains 15 residues. V trimming: 2 bases; J trimming: 3 bases; junction bases outside the gene matches: 3. CDR3 sequence (DNA): TGTGCCAGCAGTTACGGGGGACAGTACACCGGGGAGCTGTTTTTT. Translation: CASSYGGQYTGELFF.

V usage is TRBV4-1 and J usage is TRBJ2-5, with D possibly TRBD2 on 5 matching bases. Germline V gene sequence: CDR1 MGHRA, CDR2 YSYEKL. The CDR3 loop spans 16 amino acids. The V end lost 4 bases, the J end lost 1 base, and 16 bases lay between the germline ends. The CDR3 DNA follows: TGCGCCAGCAGCCGTAATCCGAGGGCAGCCCAAGAGACCCAGTACTTC. It yields the protein CASSRNPRAAQETQYF.

This clone appeared a few times. The chain couples TRBV9 to TRBJ2-1, with 7 positions matching TRBD2. The CDR3 is made up of 22 amino acids. Germline CDR1 and CDR2: SGDLS and YYNGEE. V dropped 3 bases and J dropped 0; count of bases not matched to a gene: 24. The CDR3 loop reads CASSAGLKKWASGLSSYNEQFF. The CDR3 DNA follows: TGTGCCAGCAGCGCTGGCCTGAAGAAATGGGCTAGCGGCTTAAGCTCCTACAATGAGCAGTTCTTC.

This clone was found once. This rearrangement joins TRBV4-1 to TRBJ2-3; 9 nucleotides align to TRBD1. Trimming took 3 bases from V and 7 from J; bases not matched to a gene: 14. There are 17 residues in the CDR3. CDR1 is MGHRA and CDR2 is YSYEKL in the germline V gene. CDR3 residues: CASSQQLGTGHGNTQYF. The CDR3 nucleotides read TGCGCCAGCAGCCAGCAACTCGGGACAGGGCATGGAAATACGCAGTATTTT.

This rearrangement joins TRBV7-3 to TRBJ2-7; TRBD1 matches 8 bases. J lost 1 base, V lost 5 bases, and 7 bases had no gene match. The CDR3 runs to 15 residues. Germline lookup yields CDR1 SGHTA and CDR2 FQGTGA. CDR3 sequence (DNA): TGTGCCAGCAGCCCTTCCAGGGGGCCGTCCTACGAGCAGTACTTC. Its translation: CASSPSRGPSYEQYF. Drawing the rest from reference TRBV7-3 and TRBJ2-7, the complete variable domain is GAGVSQTPSNKVTEKGKYVELRCDPISGHTALYWYRQSLGQGPEFLIYFQGTGAADDSGLPNDRFFAVRPEGSVSTLKIQRTERGDSAVYLCASSPSRGPSYEQYFGPGTRLTVT.

The chain combines TRBV13 with TRBJ2-5; 7 nucleotides line up with TRBD1. V was pared by 1 base and J by 4 bases, with 6 bases of the junction left unmatched. The CDR3 is 15 residues long. Germline V gives CDR1 PRHDT, CDR2 FYEKMQ (reference sequence). DNA for the CDR3: TGTGCCAGCAGCTTAGTGAAGGGGGCCGGAGAGACCCAGTACTTC. This sequence encodes CASSLVKGAGETQYF.

The chain is built from TRBV6-1 and TRBJ2-1, with D unresolved. The length of the CDR3 is 12 residues. The ends were cut back, 3 bases at V and 4 bases at J, with 4 bases in the middle. Germline CDR1 and CDR2: MNHNS and SASEGT. The CDR3 nucleotides read TGTGCCAGCAGTGAGTCTTACAATGAGCAGTTCTTC. This translates into CASSESYNEQFF.

V and J are TRBV10-3 and TRBJ2-1; 7 bases fit TRBD2. CDR1 and CDR2 (germline): ENHRY, SYGVKD. CDR3 length: 13 residues. Trimming took 6 bases from V and 5 from J; bases not matched to a gene: 4. CDR3 sequence (DNA): TGTGCCATCAGAACTAGCGATAACAATGAGCAGTTCTTC. This codes for CAIRTSDNNEQFF.

The chain couples TRBV7-8 to TRBJ1-1; no clear D. CDR3 length: 14 residues. Trimming pared 3 bases from V and 3 bases from J, leaving 11 bases between. Per germline, CDR1 SGHVS and CDR2 FQNEAQ. The CDR3 sequence: CASSFKVRYTEAFF. The CDR3 DNA is TGTGCCAGCAGCTTCAAGGTCAGGTACACTGAAGCTTTCTTT.

This clone was seen once. The CDR3 DNA follows: TGTGCCAGCGGGGGGGCTTACGAGCAGTACTTC. Translated: CASGGAYEQYF. The rearrangement uses TRBV4-2 and TRBJ2-7, with D possibly being TRBD2 (7 bases). Per germline, CDR1 LGHNA and CDR2 YNFKEQ. With 8 bases removed from V and 4 bases from J, the gap between germline ends came to 9 bases. This CDR3 comprises 11 residues.

The chain couples TRBV7-2 to TRBJ2-3, with 8 bases lining up with TRBD2. The CDR3 sequence is 13 residues long. Germline V gene lookup returns CDR1 SGHTA and CDR2 FQGNSA. V lost 3 bases to trimming and J lost 5 bases; unmatched junction nucleotides: 1. The chain's CDR3 is CASSFRGGDTQYF. The CDR3 nucleotides are TGTGCCAGCAGCTTCCGGGGGGGAGATACGCAGTATTTT.

This clone was detected only once. The chain combines TRBV19 with TRBJ1-2; TRBD1 aligns across 10 bases. Germline V gene sequence: CDR1 LNHDA, CDR2 SQIVND (reference sequence). With V trimmed by 5 bases and J by 8 bases, 8 bases remained unmatched. The CDR3 is 14 amino acids. The CDR3 DNA reads as TGTGCCAGTAGTTCGACCGGGACAGGGGACGGCTACACCTTC. Translating gives CASSSTGTGDGYTF.

In its sample, this clone was seen once. The V and J genes are TRBV6-6 and TRBJ2-7, with TRBD1 as a possible D gene (6 bases). Germline loops: CDR1 MNHNY, CDR2 SVGAGI (reference sequence). Trimming took 5 bases from V and 3 from J, leaving 17 bases between them. The CDR3 is 15 amino acids. CDR3 sequence reads: CASSKQGPPHYEQYF. CDR3 DNA: TGTGCCAGCAGTAAACAGGGACCGCCCCACTACGAGCAGTACTTC.

In nucleotides, the CDR3 is TGTGCCAGCAGCCCCGCGAGAGAAGCTTTCTTT. Protein sequence: CASSPAREAFF. This sequence joins TRBV7-9 and TRBJ1-1; D unclear. Between the trimmed V and J ends, which lost 5 bases and 8 bases, there was a span of 9 bases. Germline values: CDR1 SEHNR, CDR2 FQNEAQ (reference sequence). This CDR3 has 11 amino acids.